Shown below are 28 T cell receptor beta chains from a single sample sequenced in a study of regulatory T cells in long-lasting Graves disease. Documented time point: newly diagnosed GD, antithyroid drugs for less than 3 months. RNA isolated from PBMCs was used to make the TCR library. HTBI primers from iRepertoire and Arm-PCR of CDR3 regions yielded the TCR beta libraries. TCRdb passed the multiplex PCR reads through MiXCR, listing each CDR3 protein once. The sample has about 430,000 distinct CDR3 sequences, about 15% seen once. This same sample was also taken into another study, of T cells in Graves' hyperthyroidism and ophthalmopathy.

This specimen consisted of peripheral blood mononuclear cells (PBMCs), obtained at new diagnosis, from a patient treated with antithyroid drugs. These TCRs come from a woman in her forties with Graves disease.

In its sample, this clonotype was seen many times. This chain uses TRBV12-3 or TRBV12-4 with TRBJ2-3; D remains ambiguous. The germline V and J ends were trimmed by 0 bases and 6 bases, with 7 bases remaining between them. This CDR3 has 13 amino acids. The CDR3 sequence is CASSLALGDTQYF. The CDR3, as DNA: TGTGCCAGCAGTTTAGCTCTCGGGGATACGCAGTATTTT.

This clonotype was counted at least ten times. This chain links TRBV11-2 with TRBJ2-5; unclear D gene. Germline loops: CDR1 SGHAT, CDR2 FQNNGV. V was shortened by 3 bases and J by 5 bases, with 13 bases between the two germline ends. The CDR3 totals 14 residues. The CDR3 DNA follows: TGTGCCAGCAGCTTCCGCCAAGGGTGGGAGACCCAGTACTTC. Encoded protein: CASSFRQGWETQYF.

This clonotype occurred many times. Its ends do not fully match the called genes, so a read error is possible. The chain recombines TRBV12-3 or TRBV12-4 with TRBJ2-7; TRBD2 agrees at 8 bases. The CDR3 is 15 amino acids. This chain's CDR3 is CASSLAGLAGYEQYF. As DNA, the CDR3 is TGTGCCAGCAGCTTAGCCGGCCTAGCGGGTTACGAGCAGTACTTC.

The sample holds many counts of this clonotype. V is TRBV2 and J is TRBJ1-1; D might be TRBD1 (5 bases). Trimming left V 1 base short and J 3 bases short, with 15 bases between. Germline CDR1 is SNHLY and CDR2 is FYNNEI. This CDR3 is built from 16 residues. In DNA, the CDR3 is TGTGCCAGCAGTGAAGGGAGGCAGGGTCTTCACACTGAAGCTTTCTTT. Amino acid sequence: CASSEGRQGLHTEAFF.

This clonotype occurred many times. V usage is TRBV20-1 and J usage is TRBJ2-4; 7 bases agree with TRBD2. This CDR3 is 14 amino acids long. V gave up 5 bases and J gave up 3 bases; unmatched junction bases: 7. Per the germline V gene, CDR1 is DFQATT and CDR2 is SNEGSKA (reference sequence). The DNA of the CDR3 is TGCAGTGCTGATGGGAGGGGCGGCAAAAACATTCAGTACTTC. It is translated as CSADGRGGKNIQYF.

The table lists this clonotype with many counts. The gene calls are TRBV18 and TRBJ1-5; D may be TRBD1 (5 bases). Trimming shortened V by 5 bases and J by 4 bases, and 12 bases separated the two germline ends. In germline, CDR1 is KGHSH, CDR2 LQKENI. The CDR3 extends over 14 amino acids. The CDR3 sequence is CASSGGQGNQPQHF. CDR3 DNA: TGTGCCAGCTCAGGAGGGCAGGGTAATCAGCCCCAGCATTTT.

The V gene is TRBV19, the J gene TRBJ2-7, with a weak D call TRBD1 (5 bases). The CDR3 is 13 residues long. The germline V gene has CDR1 LNHDA and CDR2 SQIVND (reference sequence). V was cut by 4 bases and J by 3 bases, with 10 bases left in between. The DNA of the CDR3 is TGTGCCAGTAGTACAGGGATTCACTACGAGCAGTACTTC. Translated, it gives CASSTGIHYEQYF.

This clonotype has only a few counts. J is TRBJ2-3 and V is TRBV6-5; D possibly corresponds to TRBD2 (7 bases). Germline CDR1 and CDR2: MNHEY and SVGAGI. The CDR3 sequence is 16 residues long. V gave up 0 bases and J gave up 3 bases, with 13 bases separating them. Written as DNA, the CDR3 is TGTGCCAGCAGTTACTCCCCGGGGGGCTGGACAGATACGCAGTATTTT. This sequence encodes CASSYSPGGWTDTQYF.

This clonotype appeared a few times. The chain has TRBV19 and TRBJ2-2, with D maybe TRBD2 (5 bases). CDR3 size: 17 residues. Trimming took 5 bases from V and 5 from J, leaving 21 bases between them. The germline V gene encodes CDR1 LNHDA and CDR2 SQIVND (reference sequence). This chain's CDR3 is CASSPTRVRGGTGELFF. The CDR3 nucleotides read TGTGCCAGTAGTCCTACAAGAGTACGAGGAGGTACCGGGGAGCTGTTTTTT.

This chain connects TRBV7-3 to TRBJ1-1; D is perhaps TRBD1 (6 bases). This CDR3 contains 15 residues. V lost 5 bases, J lost 4 bases, and 17 bases lay in between. Germline CDR1 is SGHTA and CDR2 is FQGTGA. Here the CDR3 DNA reads TGTGCCAGCAGCCCGGACGGGGGGGCTGGCACTGAAGCTTTCTTT. Encoded protein: CASSPDGGAGTEAFF.

This clonotype has a handful of counts. This chain joins TRBV5-1 and TRBJ2-1; 12 nucleotides line up with TRBD1. V lost 4 bases, J lost 9 bases, and 5 bases stayed unmatched. Germline lookup yields CDR1 SGHRS and CDR2 YFSETQ. This CDR3 contains 14 residues. The CDR3, as DNA: TGCGCCAGCAGCCTGGGACAGGGGGCTAGTGAGCAGTTCTTC. Translating gives CASSLGQGASEQFF.

This clonotype was seen a few times. This may arise from a read error, as a much more abundant clone is one base away. The rearrangement uses TRBV6-2 or TRBV6-3 and TRBJ2-7; maybe TRBD2 (5 bases). The CDR3 is made up of 14 amino acids. Germline CDR1 is MNHEY and CDR2 is SVGEGT. CDR3 DNA sequence: TGTGCCGGCAGAATCGGGGTACTACTCTACGAGCAGTACTTC. Translated: CAGRIGVLLYEQYF.

This clonotype was recorded at least ten times. This chain uses TRBV28 with TRBJ2-7; 8 nucleotides agree with TRBD2. Germline V gene data show CDR1 as MDHEN and CDR2 as SYDVKM. The CDR3 runs to 15 residues. V was pared by 0 bases and J by 2 bases, with 3 bases of the junction left unmatched. The CDR3 loop is CASSLWDSGTYEQYF. CDR3 DNA: TGTGCCAGCAGTTTATGGGATAGCGGGACCTACGAGCAGTACTTC. The full variable domain, in which reference TRBV28 and TRBJ2-7 provide the parts outside the CDR3, is DVKVTQSSRYLVKRTGEKVFLECVQDMDHENMFWYRQDPGLGLRLIYFSYDVKMKEKGDIPEGYSVSREKKERFSLILESASTNQTSMYLCASSLWDSGTYEQYFGPGTRLTVT.

The chain links TRBV29-1 to TRBJ2-5; 13 nucleotides align to TRBD2. V was pared by 4 bases and J by 5 bases, with 7 bases of the junction left unmatched. The CDR3 sequence is 15 residues long. Germline-derived CDR1 and CDR2 are SQVTM and ANQGSEA. CDR3 DNA: TGCAGCGTTGGGACTAGCGGGAGCTTGGGGGAGACCCAGTACTTC. Translating it yields CSVGTSGSLGETQYF.

This clonotype was detected many times. The chain has TRBV10-3 and TRBJ2-7; 7 bases fit TRBD2. Trimming at V came to 0 bases and at J to 5 bases, leaving 4 bases not matched to a gene. The CDR3 runs to 14 residues. Germline-derived CDR1 and CDR2 are ENHRY and SYGVKD. The CDR3 DNA sequence: TGTGCCATCAGTGAGTCGAGTGGGGGGGACGAGCAGTACTTC. Its protein product is CAISESSGGDEQYF.

This clonotype was seen more than once but under ten times. The rearrangement links TRBV20-1 to TRBJ2-3; D unclear. The length of the CDR3 is 13 residues. The V end was cut by 0 bases, the J end by 5 bases, with 9 bases between. The germline V gene has CDR1 DFQATT and CDR2 SNEGSKA (reference sequence). CDR3 amino acids: CSARDEAGDTQYF. The CDR3 region has the DNA TGCAGTGCTAGAGATGAGGCAGGAGATACGCAGTATTTT.

In its sample, this clonotype was seen a few times. The chain joins TRBV4-2 to TRBJ2-1; no firm D call. The CDR3 consists of 13 residues. Germline-derived CDR1 and CDR2 are LGHNA and YNFKEQ. V lost 6 bases and J lost 4, with 10 bases in between. The CDR3 DNA reads TGTGCCAGCAGTTCTGACCAGTACAATGAGCAGTTCTTC. As protein: CASSSDQYNEQFF.

This clonotype was detected a few times. The rearrangement links TRBV19 to TRBJ1-1; no clear D gene. V was pared by 6 bases and J by 6 bases, with 8 bases between. The germline CDR1 and CDR2 sequences are LNHDA and SQIVND (reference sequence). This CDR3 spans 11 amino acids. CDR3 sequence reads: CASRSDAEAFF. The CDR3 coding sequence is TGTGCCAGTAGGTCTGACGCTGAAGCTTTCTTT.

This chain links TRBV27 with TRBJ2-7; TRBD1 might be the D (6 bases). The germline V gene has CDR1 MNHEY and CDR2 SMNVEV (reference sequence). Trimming left V 2 bases short and J 2 bases short, with 13 bases between. The CDR3 has 15 amino acids. Written as DNA, the CDR3 is TGTGCCAGCAGTTTAAGGGGGACAAAGGCCTACGAGCAGTACTTC. This codes for CASSLRGTKAYEQYF.

This clonotype has a handful of counts. The chain links TRBV20-1 to TRBJ2-3; either TRBD1 or TRBD2 may fit D (5 bases each). The V and J ends lost 5 bases and 4 bases respectively, with 16 bases between them. The CDR3 loop spans 14 amino acids. The germline V gene has CDR1 DFQATT and CDR2 SNEGSKA (reference sequence). The CDR3 reads CSAQPGRASDTQYF. The CDR3 bases are TGCAGTGCTCAGCCAGGGCGGGCGTCAGATACGCAGTATTTT.

This clonotype appeared a few times. The V and J genes are TRBV18 and TRBJ2-4; 7 nucleotides line up with TRBD1. Germline CDR1 reads KGHSH; CDR2 reads LQKENI. V was clipped by 3 bases and J by 6 bases; unmatched bases: 11. CDR3 length: 16 amino acids. Here the CDR3 DNA reads TGTGCCAGCTCACCCGGGACAGACACAGTGAGAAACATTCAGTACTTC. Translating gives CASSPGTDTVRNIQYF. Filled out from reference TRBV18 and TRBJ2-4, the complete variable domain reads NAGVMQNPRHLVRRRGQEARLRCSPMKGHSHVYWYRQLPEEGLKFMVYLQKENIIDESGMPKERFSAEFPKEGPSILRIQQVVRGDSAAYFCASSPGTDTVRNIQYFGAGTRLSVL.

This clonotype has just a few counts. The V and J genes are TRBV3-1 and TRBJ1-3; D may be TRBD1 (5 bases). CDR1 and CDR2 from the germline V gene are LGHDT and YNNKEL (reference sequence). The CDR3 totals 18 residues. The germline V and J ends were trimmed by 0 bases and 4 bases, with 19 bases remaining between them. In nucleotides, the CDR3 is TGTGCCAGCAGCCAAGATCGAGACGACAGCGAGTACGGAAACACCATATATTTT. It codes for CASSQDRDDSEYGNTIYF. Drawing the rest from reference TRBV3-1 and TRBJ1-3, the complete variable domain is DTAVSQTPKYLVTQMGNDKSIKCEQNLGHDTMYWYKQDSKKFLKIMFSYNNKELIINETVPNRFSPKSPDKAHLNLHINSLELGDSAVYFCASSQDRDDSEYGNTIYFGEGSWLTVV.

In its sample, this clonotype was seen many times. V is TRBV7-2 and J is TRBJ2-1, with 16 bases aligning to TRBD2. Germline V CDR1 and CDR2: SGHTA, FQGNSA. There are 17 residues in the CDR3. The ends lost 7 bases at V and 9 bases at J; junction bases unmatched: 12. The CDR3 bases are TGTGCCAGCAAGGGGACTAGCGGGAGGGCCGGGTCCGGTGAGCAGTTCTTC. Its protein is CASKGTSGRAGSGEQFF.

This clonotype has at least ten counts. The gene calls are TRBV6-1 and TRBJ1-5, with D perhaps matching TRBD1 (6 bases). Trimming shortened V by 7 bases and J by 0 bases, and 19 bases separated the two germline ends. CDR1 is MNHNS and CDR2 is SASEGT in the germline V gene. CDR3 size: 17 residues. The CDR3 spells CASTKRTAVYSNQPQHF. In nucleotides, the CDR3 is TGTGCCAGCACCAAAAGGACAGCCGTTTATAGCAATCAGCCCCAGCATTTT.

This clonotype was detected ten times or more. The chain joins TRBV28 to TRBJ2-3, with 12 positions matching TRBD2. This CDR3 has 20 amino acids. Trimming at V came to 4 bases and at J to 2 bases, leaving 16 bases not matched to a gene. Germline values: CDR1 MDHEN, CDR2 SYDVKM. CDR3 DNA sequence: TGTGCCAGCAGTTCCTCCATCTTGTATACTAGCGGGAGGCCCACAGATACGCAGTATTTT. This codes for CASSSSILYTSGRPTDTQYF.

This clonotype has at least ten counts. The rearrangement uses TRBV12-3 or TRBV12-4 and TRBJ2-5; 7 bases fit TRBD2. With 3 bases clipped from V and 2 bases from J, the junction kept 3 bases outside the gene matches. The CDR3 totals 14 residues. CDR3 coding DNA: TGTGCCAGCAGTTTCTCGGGAGGTCAAGAGACCCAGTACTTC. Protein product: CASSFSGGQETQYF.

The rearrangement joins TRBV6-5 to TRBJ2-6, with D unclear. The V gene's germline CDR1 is MNHEY and CDR2 SVGAGI. The CDR3 covers 15 residues. The V end was cut by 2 bases, the J end by 1 base, with 6 bases between. In nucleotides, the CDR3 is TGTGCCAGCAGTTACAGGGAATCTGGGGCCAACGTCCTGACTTTC. Translation gives CASSYRESGANVLTF.

This clonotype has ten or more counts. The rearrangement uses TRBV9 and TRBJ1-4, with D possibly matching TRBD1 (6 bases). This CDR3 has 15 residues. Germline assignment: CDR1 SGDLS and CDR2 YYNGEE. Trimming pared 4 bases from V and 6 bases from J, leaving 16 bases between. The CDR3 bases are TGTGCCAGCAGCCCATTCGGACAGAACGATGAAAAACTGTTTTTT. It yields the protein CASSPFGQNDEKLFF. Drawing the rest from reference TRBV9 and TRBJ1-4, the complete variable domain is DSGVTQTPKHLITATGQRVTLRCSPRSGDLSVYWYQQSLDQGLQFLIQYYNGEERAKGNILERFSAQQFPDLHSELNLSSLELGDSALYFCASSPFGQNDEKLFFGSGTQLSVL.